The 5 T cell receptor beta chains below all came from one sample that was sequenced in a study of blood T cells in healthy people across ages. With a J-beta primer mix and a sample-barcoded 5' primer, a second PCR ran about 7 to 12 cycles. TCRdb re-derived calls from the 5' RACE reads in MiXCR, one entry per CDR3 protein. The sample yields about 800,000 distinct CDR3 sequences, around 25% seen once. The same specimen was also included in a second study, on T cells of mothers and their children.

The sequencing sample was made of blood. These receptors were collected from a boy aged 5-17 years in good health.

The chain couples TRBV4-1 to TRBJ2-1; tentatively, D is TRBD2 (6 bases). The V gene's germline CDR1 is MGHRA and CDR2 YSYEKL. The CDR3 covers 13 residues. V shed 5 bases and J shed 8 bases, with 13 bases lying between them. The CDR3 loop is CASSDTRGYEQFF. The CDR3 DNA is TGCGCCAGCAGCGACACCCGGGGGTATGAGCAGTTCTTC.

This clonotype has only a few counts. The rearrangement joins TRBV2 to TRBJ2-5; D is possibly TRBD2 (5 bases). V shed 7 bases and J shed 0 bases, with 12 bases lying between them. The CDR3 loop spans 14 amino acids. In germline, CDR1 is SNHLY, CDR2 FYNNEI. CDR3 DNA: TGTGCCAGCAAGCCCCGGGAATACCAAGAGACCCAGTACTTC. Encoded protein: CASKPREYQETQYF.

The chain uses TRBV3-1 and TRBJ2-1, with a possible D match to TRBD2 (5 bases). The CDR3 has 15 residues. The V gene's germline CDR1 is LGHDT and CDR2 YNNKEL (reference sequence). Trimming shortened V by 3 bases and J by 7 bases, and 16 bases separated the two germline ends. DNA of the CDR3: TGTGCCAGCAGCCATGCCGGGCCTCCGGGAAATGAGCAGTTCTTC. Translation: CASSHAGPPGNEQFF.

The chain recombines TRBV29-1 with TRBJ1-1; D is unclear. Germline assignment: CDR1 SQVTM and CDR2 ANQGSEA. The CDR3 has 11 amino acids. With 7 bases removed from V and 5 bases from J, the gap between germline ends came to 11 bases. The CDR3 sequence is CSALGVTEAFF. The DNA of the CDR3 is TGCAGCGCCCTCGGGGTAACTGAAGCTTTCTTT.

This clonotype was seen a few times. This chain uses TRBV4-3 with TRBJ2-3, with 8 bases identical to TRBD2. CDR1 is LGHNA, CDR2 YSLEER, per germline. Trimming cost V 1 base and J 5 bases; bases outside gene matches: 5. CDR3 length: 15 residues. In DNA, the CDR3 is TGCGCCAGCAGCCAAGTTAGCGGGGCTATAGATACGCAGTATTTT. It is translated as CASSQVSGAIDTQYF.